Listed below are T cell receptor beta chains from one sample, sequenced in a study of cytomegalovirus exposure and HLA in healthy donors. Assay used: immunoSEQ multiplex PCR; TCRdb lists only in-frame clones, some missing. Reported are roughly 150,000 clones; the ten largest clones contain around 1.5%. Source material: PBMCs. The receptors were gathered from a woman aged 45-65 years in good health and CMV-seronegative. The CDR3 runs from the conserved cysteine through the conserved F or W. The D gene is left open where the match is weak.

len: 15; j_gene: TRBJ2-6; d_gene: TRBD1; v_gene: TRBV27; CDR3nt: TGTGCCAGCAGTGACAGGGGGACTGGGGCCAACGTCCTGACTTTC; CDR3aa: CASSDRGTGANVLTF
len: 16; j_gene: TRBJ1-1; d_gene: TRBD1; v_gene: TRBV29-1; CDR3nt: TGCAGCGTTGAAGACTCCCAACAGGGGTGGAACACTGAAGCTTTCTTT; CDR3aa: CSVEDSQQGWNTEAFF
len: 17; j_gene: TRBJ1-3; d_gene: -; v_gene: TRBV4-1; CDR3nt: TGCGCCAGCAGCCAAGATCGGGAGCGAGACTCTGGAAACACCATATATTTT; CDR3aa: CASSQDRERDSGNTIYF
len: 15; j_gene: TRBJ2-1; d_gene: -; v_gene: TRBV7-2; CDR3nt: TGTGCCAGCAGCTTGGACACTTCAGGGTACAATGAGCAGTTCTTC; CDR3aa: CASSLDTSGYNEQFF
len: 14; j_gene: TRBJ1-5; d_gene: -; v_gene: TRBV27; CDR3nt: TGTGCCAGCAGTTCCGACAGATACAATCAGCCCCAGCATTTT; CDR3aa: CASSSDRYNQPQHF
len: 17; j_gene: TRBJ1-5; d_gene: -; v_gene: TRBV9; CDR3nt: TGTGCCAGCAGCGTAGATTCTAACCCGCGCCCCAATCAGCCCCAGCATTTT; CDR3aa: CASSVDSNPRPNQPQHF
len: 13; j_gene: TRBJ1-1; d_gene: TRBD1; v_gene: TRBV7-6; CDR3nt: TGTGCCAGCAGCTACGGACAGGTCGTCGGAGCTTTCTTT; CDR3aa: CASSYGQVVGAFF
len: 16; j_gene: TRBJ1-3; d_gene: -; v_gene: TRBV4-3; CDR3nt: TGCGCCAGCAGCCAAGATCCAGGGGCAGCTGGAAACACCATATATTTT; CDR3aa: CASSQDPGAAGNTIYF
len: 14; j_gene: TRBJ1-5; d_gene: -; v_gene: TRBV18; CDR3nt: TGTGCCAGCTCATTACAGGTGTACAATCAGCCCCAGCATTTT; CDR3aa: CASSLQVYNQPQHF
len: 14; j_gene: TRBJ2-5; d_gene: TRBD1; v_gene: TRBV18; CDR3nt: TGTGCCAGCTCATCACAGGGGGAACGGGAGACCCAGTACTTC; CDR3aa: CASSSQGERETQYF
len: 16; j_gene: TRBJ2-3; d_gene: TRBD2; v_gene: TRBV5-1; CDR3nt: TGCGCCAGCAGCGCGATAGGCACTAGCGCCACAGATACGCAGTATTTT; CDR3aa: CASSAIGTSATDTQYF
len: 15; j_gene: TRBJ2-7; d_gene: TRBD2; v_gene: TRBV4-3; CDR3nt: TGCGCCAGCAGCCAAGAGGGACTAGCGGCGGGAGAGCAGTACTTC; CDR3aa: CASSQEGLAAGEQYF
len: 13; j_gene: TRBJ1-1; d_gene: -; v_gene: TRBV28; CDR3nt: TGTGCCAGTCCAGGGCGGGGGAACACTGAAGCTTTCTTT; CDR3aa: CASPGRGNTEAFF
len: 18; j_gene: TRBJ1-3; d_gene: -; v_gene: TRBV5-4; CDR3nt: TGTGCCAGCAGCTTGGAAGGCTCGAGGGTCTTAGCTGGAAACACCATATATTTT; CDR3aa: CASSLEGSRVLAGNTIYF
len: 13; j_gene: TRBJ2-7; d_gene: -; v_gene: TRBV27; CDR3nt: TGTGCCAGCAGTTTCCCCCCTGAGGACGAGCAGTACTTC; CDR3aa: CASSFPPEDEQYF
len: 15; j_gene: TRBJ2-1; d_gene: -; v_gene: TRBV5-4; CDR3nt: TGTGCCAGCAGCTTGGGTCCCACTAGTGATGGACAGCAGTTCTTC; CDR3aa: CASSLGPTSDGQQFF
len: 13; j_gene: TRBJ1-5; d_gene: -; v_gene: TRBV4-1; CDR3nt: TGCGCCAGCAGCCACCCCGGGAACCAGCCCCAGCATTTT; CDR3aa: CASSHPGNQPQHF
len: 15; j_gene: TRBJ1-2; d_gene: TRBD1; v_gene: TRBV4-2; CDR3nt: TGTGCCAGCAGCCAGATTACAGGGGGAAACTATGGCTACACCTTC; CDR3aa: CASSQITGGNYGYTF
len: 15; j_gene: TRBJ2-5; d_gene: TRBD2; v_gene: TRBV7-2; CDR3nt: TGTGCCAGCAGGGATACAGCGGGAGGGAGGGAGACCCAGTACTTC; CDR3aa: CASRDTAGGRETQYF
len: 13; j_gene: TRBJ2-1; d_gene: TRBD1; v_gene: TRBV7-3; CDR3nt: TGTGCCAGCAGCCCTCAACAGGGGGCAGAGCAGTTCTTC; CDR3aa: CASSPQQGAEQFF
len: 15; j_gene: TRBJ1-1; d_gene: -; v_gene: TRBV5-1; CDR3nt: TGCGCCAGCAGCTTTTCGACAGGTATGAACACTGAAGCTTTCTTT; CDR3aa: CASSFSTGMNTEAFF
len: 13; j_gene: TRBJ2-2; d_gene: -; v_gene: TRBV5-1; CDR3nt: TGCGCCAGCAGCTTGGCGGACACCGGGGAGCTGTTTTTT; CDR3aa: CASSLADTGELFF
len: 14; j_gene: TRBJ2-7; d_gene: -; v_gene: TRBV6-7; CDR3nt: TGTGCCACCTACAAGGGACTGGTCTCCTACGAGCAGTACTTC; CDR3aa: CATYKGLVSYEQYF
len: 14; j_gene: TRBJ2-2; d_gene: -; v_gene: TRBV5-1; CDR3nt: TGCGCCAGCAGCGTAGATTTGAACACCGGGGAGCTGTTTTTT; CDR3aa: CASSVDLNTGELFF
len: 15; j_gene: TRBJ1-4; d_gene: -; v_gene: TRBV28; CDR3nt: TGTGCCAGCAGTCTTCAGGGGCGGACTAATGAAAAACTGTTTTTT; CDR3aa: CASSLQGRTNEKLFF
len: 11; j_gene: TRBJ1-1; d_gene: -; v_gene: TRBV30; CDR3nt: TGTGCCTGGGGGTTGGGGGGTGAAGCTTTCTTT; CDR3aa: CAWGLGGEAFF
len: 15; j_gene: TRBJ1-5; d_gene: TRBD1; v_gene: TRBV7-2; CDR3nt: TGTGCCAGCAGCTCGGGACAGGGGGCTGGTCAGCCCCAGCATTTT; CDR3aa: CASSSGQGAGQPQHF
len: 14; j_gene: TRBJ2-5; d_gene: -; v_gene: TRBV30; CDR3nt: TGTGCCTGGAGTGTCTCGGGGGTGGTGGAGACCCAGTACTTC; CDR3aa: CAWSVSGVVETQYF
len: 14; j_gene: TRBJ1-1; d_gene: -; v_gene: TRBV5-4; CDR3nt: TGTGCCAGCAGCTCCCCGGGGATGAACACTGAAGCTTTCTTT; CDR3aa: CASSSPGMNTEAFF
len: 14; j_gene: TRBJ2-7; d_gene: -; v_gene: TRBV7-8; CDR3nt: TGTGCCAGCAGCTTTAAGGCGGATTACTACGAGCAGTACTTC; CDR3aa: CASSFKADYYEQYF
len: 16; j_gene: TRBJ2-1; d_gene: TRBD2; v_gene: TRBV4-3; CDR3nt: TGCGCCAGCAGCCAAGGGAACGCGGGAGGGCCTCATGAGCAGTTCTTC; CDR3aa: CASSQGNAGGPHEQFF
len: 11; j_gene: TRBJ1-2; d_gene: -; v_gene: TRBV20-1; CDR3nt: TGCAGTGCTAGTTCGGGAGGCGGCTACACCTTC; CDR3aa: CSASSGGGYTF
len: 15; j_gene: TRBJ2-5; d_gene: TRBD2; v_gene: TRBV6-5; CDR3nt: TGTGCCAGCAGCGGTGGGGGAGGGTACCAAGAGACCCAGTACTTC; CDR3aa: CASSGGGGYQETQYF
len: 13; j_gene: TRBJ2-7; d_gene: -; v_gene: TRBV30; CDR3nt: TGTGCCTCCCACAGGGACGACTCCTACGAGCAGTACTTC; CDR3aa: CASHRDDSYEQYF
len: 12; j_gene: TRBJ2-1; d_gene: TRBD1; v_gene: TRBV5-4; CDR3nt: TGTGCCCTCCGGACAGGGGTGAATGAGCAGTTCTTC; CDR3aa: CALRTGVNEQFF